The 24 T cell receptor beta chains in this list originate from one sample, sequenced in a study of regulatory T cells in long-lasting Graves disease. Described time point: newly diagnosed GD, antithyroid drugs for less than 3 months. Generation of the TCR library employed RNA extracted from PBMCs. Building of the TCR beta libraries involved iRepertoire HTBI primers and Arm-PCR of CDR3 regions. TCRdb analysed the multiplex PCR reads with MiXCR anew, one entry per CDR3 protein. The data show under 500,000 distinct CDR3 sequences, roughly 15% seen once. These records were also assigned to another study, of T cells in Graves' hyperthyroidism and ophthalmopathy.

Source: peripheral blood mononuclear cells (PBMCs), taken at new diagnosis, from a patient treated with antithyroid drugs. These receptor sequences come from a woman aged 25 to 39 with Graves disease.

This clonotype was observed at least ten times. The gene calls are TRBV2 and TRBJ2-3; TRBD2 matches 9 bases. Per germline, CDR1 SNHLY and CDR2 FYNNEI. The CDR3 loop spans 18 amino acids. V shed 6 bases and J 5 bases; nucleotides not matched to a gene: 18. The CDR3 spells CASSPLKVSGRSKDTQYF. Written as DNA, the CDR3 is TGTGCCAGCAGCCCCTTGAAGGTTAGCGGGAGAAGTAAAGATACGCAGTATTTT.

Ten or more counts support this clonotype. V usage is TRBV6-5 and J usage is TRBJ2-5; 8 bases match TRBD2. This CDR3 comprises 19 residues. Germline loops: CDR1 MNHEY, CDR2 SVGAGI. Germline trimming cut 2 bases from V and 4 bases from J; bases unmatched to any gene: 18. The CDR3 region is CASSYTRWTSQPWVETQYF. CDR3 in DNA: TGTGCCAGCAGTTACACTCGATGGACTAGCCAGCCATGGGTAGAGACCCAGTACTTC.

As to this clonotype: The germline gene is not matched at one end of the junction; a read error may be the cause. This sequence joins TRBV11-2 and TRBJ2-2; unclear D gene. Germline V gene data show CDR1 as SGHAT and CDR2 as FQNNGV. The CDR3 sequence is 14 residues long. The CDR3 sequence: CVSSLGVNTGELFF. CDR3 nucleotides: TGTGTCAGCAGCTTAGGAGTGAACACCGGGGAGCTGTTTTTT. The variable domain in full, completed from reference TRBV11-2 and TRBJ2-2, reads EAGVAQSPRYKIIEKRQSVAFWCNPISGHATLYWYQQILGQGPKLLIQFQNNGVVDDSQLPKDRFSAERLKGVDSTLKIQPAKLEDSAVYLCVSSLGVNTGELFFGEGSRLTVL.

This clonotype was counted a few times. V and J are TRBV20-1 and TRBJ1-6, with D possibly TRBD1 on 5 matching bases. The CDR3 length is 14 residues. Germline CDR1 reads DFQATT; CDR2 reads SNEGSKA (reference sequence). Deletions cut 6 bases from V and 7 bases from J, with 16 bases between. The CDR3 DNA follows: TGCAGTGCGACCGCAGGGTGGGAGAATTCACCCCTCCACTTT. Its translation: CSATAGWENSPLHF.

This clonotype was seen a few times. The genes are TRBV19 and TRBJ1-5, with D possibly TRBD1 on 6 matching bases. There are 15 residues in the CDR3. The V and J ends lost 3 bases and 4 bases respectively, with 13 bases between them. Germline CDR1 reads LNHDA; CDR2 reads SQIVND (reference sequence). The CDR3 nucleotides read TGTGCCAGTAGTATTAGGCAGGGGAAGAATCAGCCCCAGCATTTT. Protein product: CASSIRQGKNQPQHF. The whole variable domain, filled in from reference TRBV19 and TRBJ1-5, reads DGGITQSPKYLFRKEGQNVTLSCEQNLNHDAMYWYRQDPGQGLRLIYYSQIVNDFQKGDIAEGYSVSREKKESFPLTVTSAQKNPTAFYLCASSIRQGKNQPQHFGDGTRLSIL.

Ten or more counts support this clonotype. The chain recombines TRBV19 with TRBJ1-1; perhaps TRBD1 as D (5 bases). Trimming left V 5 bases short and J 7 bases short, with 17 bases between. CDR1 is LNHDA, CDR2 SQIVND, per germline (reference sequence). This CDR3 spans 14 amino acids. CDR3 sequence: CASSSAGDSGEAFF. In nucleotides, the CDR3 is TGTGCCAGTAGTTCGGCGGGGGATAGTGGTGAAGCTTTCTTT.

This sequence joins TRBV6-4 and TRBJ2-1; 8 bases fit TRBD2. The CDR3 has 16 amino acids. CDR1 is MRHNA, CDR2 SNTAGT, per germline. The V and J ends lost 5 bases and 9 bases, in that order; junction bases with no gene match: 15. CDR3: CASSPGGGSGMREQFF. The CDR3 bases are TGTGCCAGCAGTCCCGGTGGAGGTAGCGGGATGCGTGAGCAGTTCTTC.

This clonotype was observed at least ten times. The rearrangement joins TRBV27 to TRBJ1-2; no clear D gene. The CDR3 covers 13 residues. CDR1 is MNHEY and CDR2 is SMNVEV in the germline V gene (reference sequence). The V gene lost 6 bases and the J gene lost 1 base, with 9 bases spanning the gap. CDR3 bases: TGTGCCAGCAGCTTAGGTGGTAACTATGGCTACACCTTC. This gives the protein CASSLGGNYGYTF.

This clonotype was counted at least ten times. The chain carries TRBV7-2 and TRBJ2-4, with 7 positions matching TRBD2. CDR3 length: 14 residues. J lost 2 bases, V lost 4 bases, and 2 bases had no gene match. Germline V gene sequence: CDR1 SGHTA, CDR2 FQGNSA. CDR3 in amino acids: CASSSGGPKNIQYF. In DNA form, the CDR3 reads TGTGCCAGCAGCTCGGGAGGTCCCAAAAACATTCAGTACTTC.

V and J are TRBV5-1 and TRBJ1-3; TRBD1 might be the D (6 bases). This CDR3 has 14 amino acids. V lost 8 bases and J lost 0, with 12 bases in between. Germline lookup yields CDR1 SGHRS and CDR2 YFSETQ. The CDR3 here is CASSADSSGNTIYF. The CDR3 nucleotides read TGCGCCAGTAGCGCGGACAGCTCTGGAAACACCATATATTTT.

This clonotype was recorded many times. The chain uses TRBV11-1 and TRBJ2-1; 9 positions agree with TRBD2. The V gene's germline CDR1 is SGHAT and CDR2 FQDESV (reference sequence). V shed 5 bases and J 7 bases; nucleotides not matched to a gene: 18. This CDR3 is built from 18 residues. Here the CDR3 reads CASSPPVGAGGRGNEQFF. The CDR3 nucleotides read TGTGCCAGCAGCCCGCCCGTGGGAGCGGGAGGACGAGGAAATGAGCAGTTCTTC.

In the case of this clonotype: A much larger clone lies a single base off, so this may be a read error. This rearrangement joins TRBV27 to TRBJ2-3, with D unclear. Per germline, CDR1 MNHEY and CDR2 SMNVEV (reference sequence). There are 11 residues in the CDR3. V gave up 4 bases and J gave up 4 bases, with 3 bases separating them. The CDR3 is CASSWADTQYF. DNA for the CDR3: TGTGCCAGCAGTTGGGCAGATACGCAGTATTTT.

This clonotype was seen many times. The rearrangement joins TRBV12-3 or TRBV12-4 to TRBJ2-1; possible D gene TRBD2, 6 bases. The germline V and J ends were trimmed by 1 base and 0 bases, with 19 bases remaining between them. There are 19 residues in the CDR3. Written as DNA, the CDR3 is TGTGCCAGCAGTTTAGATCGGCTTAGTGGAGGGGTCTCCTACAATGAGCAGTTCTTC. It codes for CASSLDRLSGGVSYNEQFF.

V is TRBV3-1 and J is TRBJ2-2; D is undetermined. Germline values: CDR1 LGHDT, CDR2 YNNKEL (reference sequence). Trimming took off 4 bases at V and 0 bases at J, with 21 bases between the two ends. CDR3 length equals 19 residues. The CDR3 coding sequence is TGTGCCAGCAGCCCACTCCCCGGGCGCCAAAGGTCGAACACCGGGGAGCTGTTTTTT. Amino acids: CASSPLPGRQRSNTGELFF.

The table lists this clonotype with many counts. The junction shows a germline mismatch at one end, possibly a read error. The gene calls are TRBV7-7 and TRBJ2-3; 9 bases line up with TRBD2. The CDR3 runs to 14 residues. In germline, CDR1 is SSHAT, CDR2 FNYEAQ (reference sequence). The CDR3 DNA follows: TGTGCTAGCAGCTTAGGCGGGAGGGGAGATACGCAGTATTTT. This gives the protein CASSLGGRGDTQYF.

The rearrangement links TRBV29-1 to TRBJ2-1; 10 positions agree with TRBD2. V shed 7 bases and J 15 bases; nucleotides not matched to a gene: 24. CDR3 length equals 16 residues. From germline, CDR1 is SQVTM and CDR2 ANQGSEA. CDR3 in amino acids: CSAQASLAGATRGRFF. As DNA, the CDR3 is TGCAGCGCCCAAGCGTCGCTAGCGGGAGCCACCCGCGGTCGGTTCTTC.

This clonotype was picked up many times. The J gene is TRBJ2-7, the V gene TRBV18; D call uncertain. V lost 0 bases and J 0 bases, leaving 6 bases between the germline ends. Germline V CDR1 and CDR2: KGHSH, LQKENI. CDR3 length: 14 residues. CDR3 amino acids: CASSPPSSSYEQYF. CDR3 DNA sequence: TGTGCCAGCTCACCACCCAGCAGCTCCTACGAGCAGTACTTC.

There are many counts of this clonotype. The CDR3 sequence: CASSLYPRRDGTDTQYF. The CDR3 DNA is TGTGCCAGCAGTTTGTACCCTCGGCGGGACGGCACAGATACGCAGTATTTT. The chain carries TRBV28 and TRBJ2-3; weak D call: TRBD2 (6 bases). From germline, CDR1 is MDHEN and CDR2 SYDVKM. The CDR3 is 17 amino acids. The V gene lost 3 bases and the J gene lost 1 base, with 17 bases spanning the gap.

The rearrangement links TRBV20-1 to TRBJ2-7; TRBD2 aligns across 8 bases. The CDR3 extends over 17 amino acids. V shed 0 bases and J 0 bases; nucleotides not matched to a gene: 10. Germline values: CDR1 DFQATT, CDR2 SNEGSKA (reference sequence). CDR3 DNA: TGCAGTGCTAGAGATCCAGATAGCGGGACACCCTCCTACGAGCAGTACTTC. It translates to CSARDPDSGTPSYEQYF.

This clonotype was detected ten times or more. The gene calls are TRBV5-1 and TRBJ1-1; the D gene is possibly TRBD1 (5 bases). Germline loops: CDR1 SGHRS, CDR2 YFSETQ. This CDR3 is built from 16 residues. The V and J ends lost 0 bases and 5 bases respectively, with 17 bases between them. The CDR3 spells CASSLDLKGKRTEAFF. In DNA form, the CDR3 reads TGCGCCAGCAGCTTGGACCTCAAGGGGAAAAGGACTGAAGCTTTCTTT. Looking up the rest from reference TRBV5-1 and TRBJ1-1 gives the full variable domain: KAGVTQTPRYLIKTRGQQVTLSCSPISGHRSVSWYQQTPGQGLQFLFEYFSETQRNKGNFPGRFSGRQFSNSRSEMNVSTLELGDSALYLCASSLDLKGKRTEAFFGQGTRLTVV.

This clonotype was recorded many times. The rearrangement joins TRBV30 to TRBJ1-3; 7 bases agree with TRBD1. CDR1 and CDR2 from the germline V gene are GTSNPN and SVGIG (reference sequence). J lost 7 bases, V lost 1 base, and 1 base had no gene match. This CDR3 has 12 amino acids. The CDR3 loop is CAWSEQGNTIYF. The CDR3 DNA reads TGTGCCTGGAGTGAACAGGGGAACACCATATATTTT.

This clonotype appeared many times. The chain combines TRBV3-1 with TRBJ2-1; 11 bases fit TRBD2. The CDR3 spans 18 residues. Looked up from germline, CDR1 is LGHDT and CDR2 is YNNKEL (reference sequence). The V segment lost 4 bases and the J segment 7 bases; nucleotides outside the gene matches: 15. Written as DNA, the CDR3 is TGTGCCAGCAGCCCAAGGCCAACTTCGGTAGCGGGAGGGAATGAGCAGTTCTTC. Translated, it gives CASSPRPTSVAGGNEQFF.

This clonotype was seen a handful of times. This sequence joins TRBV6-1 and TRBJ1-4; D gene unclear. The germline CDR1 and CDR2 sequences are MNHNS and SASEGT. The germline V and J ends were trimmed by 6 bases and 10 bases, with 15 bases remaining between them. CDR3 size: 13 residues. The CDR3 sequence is CASSATQPGKLFF. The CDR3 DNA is TGTGCCAGCAGCGCGACCCAGCCTGGAAAACTGTTTTTT.

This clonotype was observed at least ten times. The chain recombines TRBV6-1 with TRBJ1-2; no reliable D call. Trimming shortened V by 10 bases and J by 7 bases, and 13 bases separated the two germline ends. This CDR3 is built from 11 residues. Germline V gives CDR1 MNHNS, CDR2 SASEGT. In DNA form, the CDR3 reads TGTGCCATCGCCGAGTGGTCTGGCTACACCTTC. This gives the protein CAIAEWSGYTF.